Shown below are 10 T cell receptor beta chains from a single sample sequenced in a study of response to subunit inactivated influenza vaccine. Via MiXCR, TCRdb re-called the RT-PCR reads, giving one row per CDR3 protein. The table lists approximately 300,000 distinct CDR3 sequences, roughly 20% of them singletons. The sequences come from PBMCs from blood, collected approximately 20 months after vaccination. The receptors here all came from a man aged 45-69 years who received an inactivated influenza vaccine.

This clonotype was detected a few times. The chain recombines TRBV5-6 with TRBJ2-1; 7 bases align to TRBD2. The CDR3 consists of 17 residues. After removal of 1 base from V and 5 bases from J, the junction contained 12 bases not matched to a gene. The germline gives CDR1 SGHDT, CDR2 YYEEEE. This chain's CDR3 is CASSLIASWTRHNEQFF. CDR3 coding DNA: TGTGCCAGCAGCTTGATTGCTTCATGGACTAGACACAATGAGCAGTTCTTC.

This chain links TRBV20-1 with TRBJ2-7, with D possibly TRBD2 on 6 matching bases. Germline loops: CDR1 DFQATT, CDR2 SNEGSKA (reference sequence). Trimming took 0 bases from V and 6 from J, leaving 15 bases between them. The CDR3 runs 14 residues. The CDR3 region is CSARDLAGSREQYF. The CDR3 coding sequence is TGCAGTGCTAGAGATCTTGCGGGATCACGCGAGCAGTACTTC.

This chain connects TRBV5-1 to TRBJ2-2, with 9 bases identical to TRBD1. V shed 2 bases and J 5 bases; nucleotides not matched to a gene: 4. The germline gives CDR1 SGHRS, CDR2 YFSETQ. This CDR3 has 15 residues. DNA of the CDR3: TGCGCCAGCAGCTTACAGGGGGCGACGACCGGGGAGCTGTTTTTT. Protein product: CASSLQGATTGELFF.

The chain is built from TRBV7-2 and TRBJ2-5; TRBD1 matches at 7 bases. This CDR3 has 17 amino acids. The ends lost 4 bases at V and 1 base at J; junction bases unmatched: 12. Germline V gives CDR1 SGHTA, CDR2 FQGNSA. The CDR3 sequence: CASSWGRGGRFQETQYF. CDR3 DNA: TGTGCCAGCAGCTGGGGGAGAGGGGGCCGCTTCCAAGAGACCCAGTACTTC.

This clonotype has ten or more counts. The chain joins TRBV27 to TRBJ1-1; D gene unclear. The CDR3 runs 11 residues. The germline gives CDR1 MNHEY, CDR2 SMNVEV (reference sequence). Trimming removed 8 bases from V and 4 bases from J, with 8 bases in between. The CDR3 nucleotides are TGTGCCAGCCTTTTCGGCACTGAAGCTTTCTTT. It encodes CASLFGTEAFF.

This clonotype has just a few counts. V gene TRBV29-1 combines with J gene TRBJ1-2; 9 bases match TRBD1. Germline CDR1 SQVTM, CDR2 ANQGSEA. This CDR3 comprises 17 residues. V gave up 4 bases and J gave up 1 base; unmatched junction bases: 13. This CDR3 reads CSVGSWDRETHNYGYTF. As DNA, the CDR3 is TGCAGCGTTGGCTCTTGGGACAGGGAAACTCATAACTATGGCTACACCTTC.

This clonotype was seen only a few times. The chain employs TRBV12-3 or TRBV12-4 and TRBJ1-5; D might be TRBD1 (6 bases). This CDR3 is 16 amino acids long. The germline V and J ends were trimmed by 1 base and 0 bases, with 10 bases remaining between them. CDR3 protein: CASSLGDTYSNQPQHF. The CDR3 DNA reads TGTGCCAGCAGTTTAGGGGACACCTATAGCAATCAGCCCCAGCATTTT.

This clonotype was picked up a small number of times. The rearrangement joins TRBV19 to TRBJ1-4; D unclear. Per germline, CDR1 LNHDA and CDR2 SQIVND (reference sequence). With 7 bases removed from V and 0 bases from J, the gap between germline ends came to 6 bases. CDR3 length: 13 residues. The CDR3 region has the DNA TGTGCCAGTAAAGGTGCAACTAATGAAAAACTGTTTTTT. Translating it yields CASKGATNEKLFF.

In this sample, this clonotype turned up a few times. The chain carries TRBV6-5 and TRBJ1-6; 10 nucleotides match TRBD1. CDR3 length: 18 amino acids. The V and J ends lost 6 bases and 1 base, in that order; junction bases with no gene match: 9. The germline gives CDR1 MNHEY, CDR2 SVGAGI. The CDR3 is CASSLWTGGTSYNSPLHF. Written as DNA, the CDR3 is TGTGCCAGCAGCTTATGGACAGGGGGAACATCCTATAATTCACCCCTCCACTTT.

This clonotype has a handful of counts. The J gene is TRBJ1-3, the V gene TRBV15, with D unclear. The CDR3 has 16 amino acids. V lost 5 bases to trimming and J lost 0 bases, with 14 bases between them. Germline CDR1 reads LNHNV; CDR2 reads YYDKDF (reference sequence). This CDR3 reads CATSSGEPYSGNTIYF. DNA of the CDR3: TGTGCCACCAGCTCTGGGGAGCCTTACTCTGGAAACACCATATATTTT. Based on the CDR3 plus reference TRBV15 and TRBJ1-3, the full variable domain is DAMVIQNPRYQVTQFGKPVTLSCSQTLNHNVMYWYQQKSSQAPKLLFHYYDKDFNNEADTPDNFQSRRPNTSFCFLDIRSPGLGDTAMYLCATSSGEPYSGNTIYFGEGSWLTVV.